This T cell receptor (beta chain) was captured by sequencing in a study of T cell responses to AZD1222 COVID-19 vaccine (dated by TCRdb to the early 2020s). About the full investigation: Because spike-specific TCR depth and breadth did not differ between the two schedules, AZD1222 recipients who got a second dose at roughly 4 weeks were pooled with those who got a second dose at roughly 12 weeks. Trial participants were enrolled by age into subgroups of 18-55, 56-69 and 70-plus years, and roughly 160, 29 and 62 TCR-sequenced participants, respectively, were included in these subgroups. TCR sequencing covered approximately 230 trial participants: 200 to 210 given two doses of AZD1222 and about 26 given two doses of MenACWY control vaccine.

The sample's time point, from its label and the paper: baseline before first vaccination. Vaccinee samples came from UK trials COV001 and COV002, including a single-blind randomized controlled phase 2/3 trial of AZD1222 (ChAdOx1 nCoV-19) in healthy adults. For TCRbeta chain sequencing, PBMC samples from trial participants were taken at day 0 and at day 28 after the second dose. From the cysteine up to the phenylalanine, the CDR3 has a length of 18 residues. This entry keeps only the CDR3 DNA: 54 bases, framed from base 1. After removal of 0 bases from V and 6 bases from J, the junction retains 11 bases not matched to a gene. CDR1 and CDR2 (SGHRS, YFSETQ) derive from the germline V gene. Comment on this clone: Its antigen remains undetermined. It has no much larger one-base neighbor in the sample; base qualities were not kept.

The CDR3 regions of human TCRbeta chains were subjected to immunosequencing. The study's own analysis went as follows. Repertoire TCRs were checked for matches against a reference library of SARS-CoV-2-specific TCRs that had been generated using the MIRA antigen-specificity platform. Breadth meant the fraction of unique TCRs that were SARS-CoV-2-associated, whereas depth meant the fraction of total T cells that were SARS-CoV-2-associated. Using the MIRA data, each spike-specific TCR was mapped to the spike region that the TCR reacts to and placed in a CD4 or CD8 class. Log10-transformed breadth and depth values were compared by one-way ANOVA with Sidak's multiple comparisons tests. As stored in TCRdb, this immuneACCESS dataset retains in-frame rearrangements with V and J assigned. A fraction of the clones does not appear; measured against another copy, unresolved V genes explain less than half of the discrepancy, and the remainder lacks a known reason. Clone size and the V and J calls come from that table; the DNA yielded D and trimming. The sample table shows roughly 200,000 clones, and about 86% are seen once. Approximately 8% of the sample comes from the top ten.

The paper as a whole reports these results and caveats: A significant rise in spike-specific TCR breadth and depth was observed after two AZD1222 doses relative to day 0 and relative to MenACWY recipients. Nearly half of unique spike-specific TCRs reportedly recognized epitopes outside regions mutated in the B.1.351 and B.1.1.7 variants. Conclusions about previously exposed vaccinees were limited because only a handful of AZD1222 recipients were SARS-CoV-2 seropositive at baseline. In the small 56-69-year group, the increase in depth fell short of significance, most likely because of low power. Participants were mostly white British, with more females than males. The authors suggested clonal diversity may have been underestimated. Vaccine-associated CD4 TCRs spanned the whole spike protein, with dominant responses in regions 160-218 and 743-854. Because no day 14 peak-response samples were available, repertoires were characterized only after the peak T cell response.

The sequence was collected from an adult in good health. The sample consisted of peripheral blood, taken on day 0 of AZD1222 vaccination. The rearranged chain carries TRBV5-1 and TRBJ2-7, with 14 bases matching TRBD2. CDR3 region: CASSLVGSGLAGGFEQYF. The DNA sequence is as follows: TGCGCCAGCAGCTTGGTAGGTTCTGGACTAGCGGGGGGTTTCGAGCAGTACTTC.